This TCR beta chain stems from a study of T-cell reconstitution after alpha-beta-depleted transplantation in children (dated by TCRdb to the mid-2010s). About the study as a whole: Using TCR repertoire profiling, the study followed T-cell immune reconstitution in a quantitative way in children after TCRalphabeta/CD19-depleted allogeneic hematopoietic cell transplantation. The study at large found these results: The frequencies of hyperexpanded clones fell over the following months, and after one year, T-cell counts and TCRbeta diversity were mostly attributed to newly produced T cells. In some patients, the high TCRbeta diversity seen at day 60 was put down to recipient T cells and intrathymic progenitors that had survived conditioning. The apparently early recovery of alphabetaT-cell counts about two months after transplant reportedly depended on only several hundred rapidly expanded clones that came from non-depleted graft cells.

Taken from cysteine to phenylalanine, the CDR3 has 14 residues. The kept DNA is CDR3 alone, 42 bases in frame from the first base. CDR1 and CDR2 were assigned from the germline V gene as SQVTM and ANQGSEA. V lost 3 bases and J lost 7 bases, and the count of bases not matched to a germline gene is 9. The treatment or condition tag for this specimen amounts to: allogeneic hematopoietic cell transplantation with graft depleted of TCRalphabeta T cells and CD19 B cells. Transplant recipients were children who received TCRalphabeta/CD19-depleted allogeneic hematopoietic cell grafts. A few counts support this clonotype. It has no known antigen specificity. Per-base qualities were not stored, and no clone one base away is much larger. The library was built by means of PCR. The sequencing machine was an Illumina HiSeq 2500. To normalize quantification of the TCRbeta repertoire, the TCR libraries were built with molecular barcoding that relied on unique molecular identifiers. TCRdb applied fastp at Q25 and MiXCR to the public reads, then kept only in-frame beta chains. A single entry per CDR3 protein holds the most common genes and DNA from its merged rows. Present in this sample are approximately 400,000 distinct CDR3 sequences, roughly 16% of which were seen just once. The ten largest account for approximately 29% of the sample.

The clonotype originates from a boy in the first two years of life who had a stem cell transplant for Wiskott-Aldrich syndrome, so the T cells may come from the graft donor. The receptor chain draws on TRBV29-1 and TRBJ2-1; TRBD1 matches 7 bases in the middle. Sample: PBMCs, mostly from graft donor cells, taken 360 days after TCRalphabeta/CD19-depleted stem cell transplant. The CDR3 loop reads CSVDRGRVRNEQFF. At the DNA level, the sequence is TGCAGCGTTGATAGGGGGCGGGTCCGAAATGAGCAGTTCTTC.